Listed below are T cell receptor beta chains from one sample, sequenced in a study of T cell changes during pregnancy in multiple sclerosis. Using immunoSEQ multiplex PCR, the repertoire was profiled, and TCRdb retains in-frame clones only, with some absent. The table lists tens of thousands of clones, about 91% of them singletons. This material consisted of CD4+ T cells from peripheral blood mononuclear cells, taken in the first trimester of pregnancy. Source of these receptors: a female donor with multiple sclerosis, enrolled in a pregnancy study. Each CDR3 is given with its conserved first and last residue. A row's size may be missing; if present it is once, few, many or a size class.

j_call clone_size v_call cdr3_aa
TRBJ1-1 few TRBV5-4 CASSLRAGGSDEAFF
TRBJ2-1 . TRBV19 CASSIPGRKGQNEQFF
TRBJ2-7 . TRBV28 CASSWDSQSSYEQYF
. once TRBV5-4 CASSEGTGGNYEQYF
TRBJ2-1 . TRBV10-1 CASSGTSGPGQFF
TRBJ2-5 . TRBV19 CASSIWTGGVQETQYF
TRBJ2-1 . TRBV9 CASSVARQGEEQFF
TRBJ2-1 . TRBV30 CAWTRTTYNEQFF
TRBJ2-2 . TRBV10-3 CAISGASGRANTGELFF
TRBJ1-2 . TRBV19 CASSRDNNYGYTF
TRBJ1-1 few TRBV30 CAWRGGAGVNTEAFF
TRBJ2-1 . TRBV5-8 CASSAGTSVRAEQFF
TRBJ2-5 . TRBV30 CAWGTSGRGTQYF
TRBJ2-5 . TRBV5-4 CASSAYGQGAETQYF
TRBJ2-1 . TRBV29-1 CSAGGGRVSSYNEQFF
TRBJ1-2 . TRBV4-3 CASSQERYGANYGYTF
TRBJ2-3 . TRBV27 CATLTSADTQYF
TRBJ2-1 few TRBV28 CASSPPGLGRRRNNEQFF
TRBJ2-1 few TRBV6-1 CASSALLAASYNEQFF
TRBJ2-1 few TRBV2 CASSRGTAPFF
TRBJ2-1 . TRBV28 CASSFTDGRVLGQFF
TRBJ2-3 . TRBV5-4 CASSLSQITDTQYF
TRBJ2-1 few TRBV19 CASSIFRTSADNEQFF
TRBJ2-1 . TRBV9 CASSQFRSGTYNEQFF
TRBJ2-1 . TRBV28 CASSLGGFPEIEQFF
TRBJ2-7 . TRBV6-6 CASGGAVTYEQYF
TRBJ2-3 few TRBV5-4 CASSLGGVSTDTQYF